This paragraph reports one T cell receptor (beta chain). Its antigen is not yet known. No much larger clonotype is one base removed from it; base qualities were not supplied. The data were obtained in a study of blood T cell repertoires in COVID-19 (dated by TCRdb to the early 2020s). With respect to the entire study: Samples from collaborators originated in the United States, Italy and Spain and spanned both the acute and convalescent phases of COVID-19. The prospective study material was composed of cDNA or gDNA derived from T cells, B-cell-depleted T cells, or PBMCs. The dataset comprised deeply sampled blood TCRbeta repertoires from subjects exposed to, actively infected with, or recovered from COVID-19. The repertoires were made available in a free public database intended to serve as a resource for research on the immune response to SARS-CoV-2. Samples came from the ongoing ImmuneRACE study (first 160 participants) plus 1,254 subjects from 6 global collaborators. Nearly every sample came with metadata listing a de-identified subject ID, COVID-19 status, age in years and sex. HLA class I and class II types, where available, came from metadata supplied by the sample provider rather than from assay-based typing. Overall results and qualifications from the work: How much clinical and demographic metadata was included differed by source and by participant, and the metadata was provided uncurated.

The immunoSEQ Assay, a bias-controlled multiplex PCR, was used to amplify TCRbeta CDR3 regions from genomic DNA. The authors' analysis ran thus. Nucleated cell counts per sample were estimated from amplification of reference gene primers within the assay. To quantify the absolute abundance of each unique TCRbeta CDR3 rearrangement, sequence reads were collapsed and filtered. For each sample, productive Simpson clonality was calculated as the square root of Simpson's diversity index over productive rearrangements. TCRdb provides this immuneACCESS table in a form limited to in-frame rearrangements. Some clones are lacking; in checked studies, under half of them reflect an unresolved V gene, and why the rest are absent is not known. D and trimming were read from the DNA, whereas the V and J calls and clone size are those reported in that table. The sample table lists 160,000 or so clones, 75% to 90% of them with a count of one. More than 2% of the sample is taken by the ten largest.

Whole blood was collected in K2EDTA tubes by collaborating institutions according to the institutions' own protocols. For TCRbeta analysis, collaborator samples were shipped as frozen whole blood, as isolated PBMCs, or as DNA extracted from either sample type. The CDR3 sequence holds 13 residues, the cysteine and valine included. Left in the record is the CDR3 DNA by itself, 39 bases read in frame from the first base. Taken from the germline V gene, the CDR1 and CDR2 loops are MDHEN and SYDVKM. Specimen: peripheral blood. The receptor's source is a woman in her 70s with acute or convalescent COVID-19. The rearrangement joined TRBV28 to TRBJ2-7; the D gene is possibly TRBD2, with 5 bases matching. The CDR3 has the sequence CASSPSGRRRASV. Here is the DNA: TGTGCCAGCAGTCCCTCGGGCAGGAGGCGGGCAAGCGTC.